Listed below are T cell receptor beta chains from one sample, sequenced in a study of quantifying T cell responses using KT2 cells. TCRdb redid the calling of the UMI-ligation and nested PCR reads with MiXCR, one entry per CDR3 protein. The table shows approximately 41,000 distinct CDR3 sequences, with about 17% occurring only once. Sequenced input: PBMCs spiked with cells of the T cell clone KT2. These TCRs come from a human donor. The CDR3 runs from the conserved cysteine through the conserved F or W. Fields, in order: clone size, V gene, D gene, J gene, CDR3 DNA, CDR3 protein. A D gene is named only where the DNA matches it firmly. Some rows mark clone size as missing; the rest say once, few, many or name a class of expanded clone.

.	TRBV7-9	TRBD1	TRBJ1-2	TGTGCCAGCAGCTTAACTGAATTCCTGGGACAGGGCGGTGGCTACACCTTC	CASSLTEFLGQGGGYTF
.	TRBV4-1	TRBD1	TRBJ1-1	TGCGCCAGCAGCCAAGAGGGGACAGGGGGTGTTGAAGCTTTCTTT	CASSQEGTGGVEAFF
.	TRBV7-2	.	TRBJ1-5	TGTGCCAGCAGCCCCGACTTTAATCAGCCCCAGCATTTT	CASSPDFNQPQHF
many	TRBV29-1	TRBD1	TRBJ2-3	TGCAGCGTTGGAGAGGGGGCCACAGATACGCAGTATTTT	CSVGEGATDTQYF
.	TRBV7-6	.	TRBJ2-7	TGTGCCAGCAGCTTATCAGGACCCCCCTACGAGCAGTACTTC	CASSLSGPPYEQYF
few	TRBV27	.	TRBJ2-1	TGTGCCAGCAGTTCTCGCGGTGACTACAATGAGCAGTTCTTC	CASSSRGDYNEQFF
many	TRBV12-3/TRBV12-4	TRBD2	TRBJ2-2	TGTGCCAGCAGTGATAGCGGGAGTGCCGGGGAGCTGTTTTTT	CASSDSGSAGELFF
.	TRBV14	.	TRBJ2-5	TGTGCCAGCAGCCAAAGAGGAGTAGAGACCCAGTACTTC	CASSQRGVETQYF
many	TRBV14	.	TRBJ2-1	TGTGCCAGCAGCAGCTGGACAGACTATACTAACAATGAGCAGTTCTTC	CASSSWTDYTNNEQFF
few	TRBV2	TRBD1	TRBJ2-1	TGTGCCAGCAGTCGTGACAGGGCCGGCTACAATGAGCAGTTCTTC	CASSRDRAGYNEQFF
few	TRBV5-1	.	TRBJ1-6	TGCGCCAGCAGCCGACAGGAACCTAGCTCCTATAATTCACCCCTCCACTTT	CASSRQEPSSYNSPLHF
.	TRBV6-5	TRBD2	TRBJ2-1	TGTGCCAGCAGTACATCTAGGACTAGCGGGAGGAATGAGCAGTTCTTC	CASSTSRTSGRNEQFF
.	TRBV5-1	.	TRBJ1-4	TGCGCCAGCAGTGTACAGGGTTCGGCTAATGAAAAACTGTTTTTT	CASSVQGSANEKLFF
few	TRBV12-3/TRBV12-4	TRBD1	TRBJ1-1	TGTGCCAGCAGTTTGGGGGACAGGGGGCGCGATACTGAAGCTTTCTTT	CASSLGDRGRDTEAFF
many	TRBV18	.	TRBJ2-5	TGTGCCAGCTCACTCTTTCAGGGGCAAGAGACCCAGTACTTC	CASSLFQGQETQYF
.	TRBV6-6	TRBD1	TRBJ2-1	TGTGCCAGCGGACAGGGGGAGCACAATGAGCAGTTCTTC	CASGQGEHNEQFF
many	TRBV4-3	TRBD1	TRBJ1-4	TGCGCCAGCAGCCAAGACGCCGGGACAGGGGGCGAAAAACTGTTTTTT	CASSQDAGTGGEKLFF
.	TRBV6-2/TRBV6-3	.	TRBJ2-1	TGTGCCAGCAGTTACCGAGAGGGGTACAATGAGCAGTTCTTC	CASSYREGYNEQFF
.	TRBV20-1	TRBD2	TRBJ2-1	TGCAGTGCTAGTGATAGCGGGAGGGCCCATGAGCAGTTCTTC	CSASDSGRAHEQFF
many	TRBV12-3/TRBV12-4	.	TRBJ1-1	TGTGCCAGCAGTTTAGGTCGCAGAAACACTGAAGCTTTCTTT	CASSLGRRNTEAFF
.	TRBV12-3/TRBV12-4	.	TRBJ2-7	TGTGCCAGCAGTTCTCCGGACAGTCCCTTTTACGAGCAGTACTTC	CASSSPDSPFYEQYF
.	TRBV20-1	.	TRBJ2-3	TGCAGTGCCCCGAAGGGGGGCGGGGGCACAGATACGCAGTATTTT	CSAPKGGGGTDTQYF
few	TRBV14	.	TRBJ1-4	TGTGCCAGCAGCCGGGCAACTAATGAAAAACTGTTTTTT	CASSRATNEKLFF
.	TRBV12-5	.	TRBJ1-1	TGTGCTAGTGGCAGCGACATCACTGAAGCTTTCTTT	CASGSDITEAFF
few	TRBV14	TRBD1	TRBJ2-1	TGTGCCAGTAGAGGACAGGGTTACAATGAGCAGTTCTTC	CASRGQGYNEQFF
.	TRBV3-1	.	TRBJ1-2	TGTGCCAGCAGCCAAGATGTGGGGGGCTCGGTCTATGGCTACACCTTC	CASSQDVGGSVYGYTF
many	TRBV5-5	.	TRBJ1-5	TGTGCCAGCAGCCGGACCCTCCAAATCGATCAGCCCCAGCATTTT	CASSRTLQIDQPQHF
.	TRBV12-5	TRBD1	TRBJ1-5	TGTGCTAGTGGCCTCGGACAGGGAGTCGATCAGCCCCAGCATTTT	CASGLGQGVDQPQHF
few	TRBV20-1	.	TRBJ1-1	TGCAGTGCTATTTTAGATTCGAACACTGAAGCTTTCTTT	CSAILDSNTEAFF
many	TRBV5-1	.	TRBJ2-2	TGCGCCAGCAGCGTCGTCTTGGACAACACCGGGGAGCTGTTTTTT	CASSVVLDNTGELFF
.	TRBV20-1	.	TRBJ2-6	TGCAGTGCCTACAGGGACTCTGGGGCCAACGTCCTGACTTTC	CSAYRDSGANVLTF
few	TRBV12-3/TRBV12-4	.	TRBJ2-1	TGTGCCAGCAGTTTAGGGATTTTCTACAATGAGCAATTCTTC	CASSLGIFYNEQFF
few	TRBV18	.	TRBJ2-7	TGTGCCAGCTCAAACCAGGGAGTTTCCTACGAGCAGTACTTC	CASSNQGVSYEQYF
.	TRBV12-3/TRBV12-4	TRBD1	TRBJ1-1	TGTGCCAGCAGCAGGACAGGGACCCCTGAAGCTTTCTTT	CASSRTGTPEAFF
many	TRBV11-2	TRBD2	TRBJ2-3	TGTGCCAGCAGCTGGTTAGCGGGGGCCAACACAGATACGCAGTATTTT	CASSWLAGANTDTQYF
.	TRBV5-6	.	TRBJ2-7	TGTGCCAGCAGCGATTGGACAGTCGAATTGATCGAGCAGTACTTC	CASSDWTVELIEQYF
.	TRBV7-9	TRBD1	TRBJ2-1	TGTGCCAGCAGTCACATAGGGGGACAGCACTACAATGAGCAGTTCTTC	CASSHIGGQHYNEQFF
few	TRBV20-1	.	TRBJ1-1	TGCAGTGCTAGAGATGCCAGAAAAAACACTGAAGCTTTCTTT	CSARDARKNTEAFF
many	TRBV5-1	.	TRBJ2-3	TGCGCCAGCAGCTTGGGACGGACGTCTAGCACAGATACGCAGTATTTT	CASSLGRTSSTDTQYF
few	TRBV2	.	TRBJ1-1	TGTGCCAGCAGTGAAGCGGGCGGGGGGATGAACACTGAAGCTTTCTTT	CASSEAGGGMNTEAFF
.	TRBV5-1	.	TRBJ2-4	TGCGCCAGCAGCTTGACACAGTTCCGAAACATTCAGTACTTC	CASSLTQFRNIQYF
.	TRBV7-2	.	TRBJ1-4	TGTGCCAGCAGCTCAGACTTTTCACAGGCGATTAATGAAAAACTGTTTTTT	CASSSDFSQAINEKLFF
few	TRBV29-1	.	TRBJ1-2	TGCAGCGTTGAAGGGGTCGGAAGGTCTGGCTACACCTTC	CSVEGVGRSGYTF
.	TRBV15	.	TRBJ1-3	TGTGCCACCAGCAGAGATCGCGAGTTCACCATATATTTT	CATSRDREFTIYF
.	TRBV27	.	TRBJ1-2	TGTGCCAGCAGTTTAGATGGGGGGCGGCGGGGCTACACCTTC	CASSLDGGRRGYTF
few	TRBV20-1	.	TRBJ2-1	TGCAGTGCTAGCGGGAGCTCCTACAATGAGCAGTTCTTC	CSASGSSYNEQFF
.	TRBV27	.	TRBJ1-6	TGTGCCAGCAGTTTCTCAGGGAGCTCCTATAATTCACCCCTCCACTTT	CASSFSGSSYNSPLHF
many	TRBV12-3/TRBV12-4	.	TRBJ1-1	TGTGCCAGCACCCCAGGAGGAAGGGGCGAAGCTTTCTTT	CASTPGGRGEAFF
.	TRBV18	.	TRBJ1-1	TGTGCCAGCTCACCTAACAGTTTAAACACTGAAGCTTTCTTT	CASSPNSLNTEAFF
few	TRBV20-1	.	TRBJ2-7	TGCAGTGCTATGAGACAGCTTAGCTCCTACGAGCAGTACTTC	CSAMRQLSSYEQYF
once	TRBV6-2/TRBV6-3	.	TRBJ1-6	TGTGCCAGCAACCTACAGAATTCACCCCTCCACTTT	CASNLQNSPLHF
few	TRBV20-1	.	TRBJ2-3	TGCAGTGCTAGAGTGGGAACTAGCACAGATACGCAGTATTTT	CSARVGTSTDTQYF
.	TRBV20-1	.	TRBJ1-2	TGCAGTGCTAGAGATGACCGCTATGGCTACACCTTC	CSARDDRYGYTF
many	TRBV7-2	.	TRBJ2-3	TGTGCCAGCAGCCGGGCCGCGGATACGCAGTATTTT	CASSRAADTQYF
many	TRBV6-5	.	TRBJ2-7	.	CASSSSGQPDYEQYF
many	TRBV29-1	.	TRBJ1-3	TGCAGCGTTGAAGTTGGCATGGGAGACACCATATATTTT	CSVEVGMGDTIYF
many	TRBV11-2	TRBD1	TRBJ1-1	TGTGCCAGCAGCTCACCAAGGACAGGGTACACTGAAGCTTTCTTT	CASSSPRTGYTEAFF
few	TRBV29-1	TRBD1	TRBJ1-2	TGCAGCGTGACAGGGGCCGTCACCACCTTC	CSVTGAVTTF
.	TRBV6-1	TRBD1	TRBJ1-3	TGTGCCAGCAGTGTACAGGGGACCCACTCTGGAAACACCATATATTTT	CASSVQGTHSGNTIYF